The present T cell receptor (beta chain) was sequenced within a study of CD4+ T cells in melanoma. General study findings and limits: Reportedly, melanoma neoantigen-specific CD4+ T cells showed varied differentiation states. A reported correlation linked neoantigen-specific CD4+ T cells to CD8+, macrophage and B cell function.

CDR3 length equals 15 residues. Trimming took off 1 base at V and 5 bases at J, with 14 bases between the two ends. The germline CDR1 and CDR2 sequences are MNHEY and SMNVEV (reference sequence). This clone appeared once. What it binds is not known. TCRdb keeps only in-frame clones here, not all; method: immunoSEQ multiplex PCR. Counted here are 110,000 to 150,000 clones, about 93% occurring once; the ten biggest clones make up less than 2%. The sequence was collected from a human donor with melanoma. This chain connects TRBV27 to TRBJ2-5, with D perhaps being TRBD1 or TRBD2 (5 bases each). The CDR3 sequence is CASSLLGRDGETQYF. The CDR3 DNA is TGTGCCAGCAGTTTATTGGGCAGGGACGGTGAGACCCAGTACTTC.